In this sample, the clone carrying this T cell receptor (beta chain) turned up once. Mismatch with germline at one junction end may stem from a read error. This specimen comes from a study of cytomegalovirus exposure and HLA in healthy donors. Germline CDR1 reads ENHRY; CDR2 reads SYGVKD. The length of the CDR3 is 15 residues. PCR was performed using 60 Vbeta and 13 Jbeta primers. Libraries were prepared by immunoSEQ multiplex PCR; TCRdb keeps only in-frame clonotypes and omits some of them. The sample gives about 130,000 clones, under 90% of which show up once; 4% is in the top ten. What was sequenced was PBMCs. The V call is TRBV10-3, the J call TRBJ1-5; tentative D call: TRBD1 (6 bases). The origin of this receptor is a woman between 40 and 50 years old in good health and CMV-seronegative. The CDR3 loop is CSISEHRDSNQPQHF. CDR3 DNA sequence: TGTTCCATCAGTGAGCACAGGGATAGCAATCAGCCCCAGCATTTT.